One and the same sample provided the 28 T cell receptor beta chains below, sequenced in a study of blood T cell repertoires in COVID-19. Only in-frame clones appear in the TCRdb table, and some are missing; sequencing was by immunoSEQ multiplex PCR. The sample holds some 300,000 clones; nearly 90% are singletons and the top ten take around 1%. The specimen was PBMCs or T cells enriched from blood (not recorded which). The source is a woman aged 25 to 39 who had recovered from COVID-19.

The chain couples TRBV7-3 to TRBJ2-3; the D is unclear. The V and J ends lost 1 base and 3 bases respectively, with 11 bases between them. This CDR3 comprises 15 residues. CDR1 and CDR2 (germline): SGHTA, FQGTGA. The CDR3 region is CASSLNGFSTDTQYF. The CDR3 region has the DNA TGTGCCAGCAGCTTAAACGGGTTTTCTACAGATACGCAGTATTTT.

The chain combines TRBV28 with TRBJ2-7; TRBD1 agrees at 11 bases. Germline V gene lookup returns CDR1 MDHEN and CDR2 SYDVKM. The trim removed 6 bases at V and 5 bases at J, leaving 9 bases unmatched. CDR3 size: 15 residues. The CDR3 nucleotides read TGTGCCAGCAGGTCAGCGGGACAGGGGGACAACGAGCAGTACTTC. Amino acid sequence: CASRSAGQGDNEQYF. Together with reference TRBV28 and TRBJ2-7, the CDR3 gives the full variable domain: DVKVTQSSRYLVKRTGEKVFLECVQDMDHENMFWYRQDPGLGLRLIYFSYDVKMKEKGDIPEGYSVSREKKERFSLILESASTNQTSMYLCASRSAGQGDNEQYFGPGTRLTVT.

The chain links TRBV5-1 to TRBJ1-2; perhaps TRBD1 as D (6 bases). The CDR3 consists of 14 residues. V gave up 4 bases and J gave up 7 bases, with 17 bases separating them. The germline V gene encodes CDR1 SGHRS and CDR2 YFSETQ. The CDR3 reads CASSPTAGALGYTF. The CDR3 nucleotides read TGCGCCAGCAGCCCCACGGCAGGGGCGCTTGGCTACACCTTC.

The rearrangement links TRBV28 to TRBJ1-5; D not resolved. The V gene's germline CDR1 is MDHEN and CDR2 SYDVKM. The CDR3 is made up of 16 amino acids. Trimming shortened V by 4 bases and J by 3 bases, and 16 bases separated the two germline ends. As DNA, the CDR3 is TGTGCCAGCAGTTCTGCTAGCTTCCAGTACAATCAGCCCCAGCATTTT. It codes for CASSSASFQYNQPQHF.

V usage is TRBV6-1 and J usage is TRBJ1-3, with 7 bases matching TRBD1. Trimming cost V 3 bases and J 4 bases; bases outside gene matches: 3. CDR1 and CDR2 (germline): MNHNS, SASEGT. The CDR3 loop spans 14 amino acids. CDR3 sequence (DNA): TGTGCCAGCAGTGAGAAGGGGGCGGGAAACACCATATATTTT. This translates into CASSEKGAGNTIYF.

This sequence joins TRBV10-3 and TRBJ2-7, with D possibly being TRBD1 (6 bases). The V and J ends lost 4 bases and 1 base respectively, with 14 bases between them. CDR3 length: 15 amino acids. Germline V gives CDR1 ENHRY, CDR2 SYGVKD. CDR3 in amino acids: CAISVIGTTSYEQYF. CDR3 coding DNA: TGTGCCATCAGTGTGATCGGGACAACGTCCTACGAGCAGTACTTC.

The V gene is TRBV6-2 or TRBV6-3, the J gene TRBJ2-1; TRBD2 matches 10 bases. From germline, CDR1 is MNHEY and CDR2 SVGEGT. The CDR3 has 21 residues. J gave up 0 bases and V 7 bases, and 21 bases lay outside the gene matches. CDR3 sequence reads: CASTPSGHIAGGSDSYNEQFF. In nucleotides, the CDR3 is TGTGCCAGCACCCCTTCAGGGCACATAGCGGGAGGCTCCGACTCCTACAATGAGCAGTTCTTC.

CDR3 loop: CASSAGQAIAGSYTF. CDR3 DNA sequence: TGTGCCAGCAGCGCCGGACAGGCAATAGCAGGTTCCTACACCTTC. The rearrangement joins TRBV11-3 to TRBJ1-2; 7 bases line up with TRBD1. V lost 5 bases and J lost 10; bases outside the gene matches: 16. The CDR3 spans 15 residues. Germline V gene data show CDR1 as SGHNT and CDR2 as YENEEA. Looking up the rest from reference TRBV11-3 and TRBJ1-2 gives the full variable domain: EAGVVQSPRYKIIEKKQPVAFWCNPISGHNTLYWYLQNLGQGPELLIRYENEEAVDDSQLPKDRFSAERLKGVDSTLKIQPAELGDSAVYLCASSAGQAIAGSYTFGSGTRLTVV.

The chain couples TRBV18 to TRBJ2-7; tentatively, D is TRBD1 (5 bases). This CDR3 spans 14 amino acids. Trimming removed 6 bases at V and 0 bases at J, with 12 bases between. CDR1 and CDR2 (germline): KGHSH, LQKENI. The CDR3 DNA reads as TGTGCCAGCTCTATCTCAGACAGCTCCTACGAGCAGTACTTC. It yields the protein CASSISDSSYEQYF. Complete variable domain (other parts from reference TRBV18 and TRBJ2-7): NAGVMQNPRHLVRRRGQEARLRCSPMKGHSHVYWYRQLPEEGLKFMVYLQKENIIDESGMPKERFSAEFPKEGPSILRIQQVVRGDSAAYFCASSISDSSYEQYFGPGTRLTVT.

The chain combines TRBV19 with TRBJ2-1; 7 bases align to TRBD1. Trimming removed 5 bases from V and 4 bases from J; junction bases left unmatched: 14. The germline V gene has CDR1 LNHDA and CDR2 SQIVND (reference sequence). The CDR3 spans 17 residues. CDR3 sequence (DNA): TGTGCCAGTAGTGCCTCCCGACAGGGAGTAGGTTACAATGAGCAGTTCTTC. It codes for CASSASRQGVGYNEQFF.

This chain joins TRBV3-1 (or the pseudogene TRBV3-2) and TRBJ1-5; 11 bases align to TRBD1. Losses at the gene ends were 4 bases for V and 5 bases for J; bases not matched to a gene: 10. This CDR3 region has 17 residues. Germline values: CDR1 LGHDT, CDR2 YNNKEL (reference sequence). DNA for the CDR3: TGTGCCAGCAGCCCCGGGACAGGGGGAAAGTGGGATCAGCCCCAGCATTTT. Translated, it gives CASSPGTGGKWDQPQHF.

This rearrangement joins TRBV23-1 to TRBJ1-4; 7 bases align to TRBD1. TRBV23-1 is an ORF for which the function is uncertain. This CDR3 is 16 amino acids long. Trimming at V came to 4 bases and at J to 0 bases, leaving 5 bases not matched to a gene. The CDR3 here is CASSRQGGSTNEKLFF. CDR3 bases: TGCGCCAGCAGTCGGCAGGGGGGTTCAACTAATGAAAAACTGTTTTTT.

This clone has just a few counts. The same CDR3 arises from other DNA sequences in this sample as well. The V gene is TRBV27, the J gene TRBJ1-5, with 8 positions matching TRBD1. Germline CDR1 is MNHEY and CDR2 is SMNVEV (reference sequence). CDR3 length: 14 amino acids. The trim removed 8 bases at V and 5 bases at J, leaving 8 bases unmatched. This CDR3 reads CASRTRGLDQPQHF. The CDR3 DNA is TGTGCCAGCCGGACCAGGGGGCTGGATCAGCCCCAGCATTTT.

The chain recombines TRBV7-2 with TRBJ2-2, with 12 nucleotides matching TRBD2. The J segment lost 1 base and the V segment lost 4 bases, leaving 10 bases of the junction unmatched. The CDR3 has 19 residues. The germline gives CDR1 SGHTA, CDR2 FQGNSA. Here the CDR3 reads CASSSPSSGGARNTGELFF. In nucleotides, the CDR3 is TGTGCCAGCAGCTCCCCGTCTAGCGGGGGGGCCCGGAACACCGGGGAGCTGTTTTTT. Variable domain in full (rest from reference TRBV7-2 and TRBJ2-2): GAGVSQSPSNKVTEKGKDVELRCDPISGHTALYWYRQSLGQGLEFLIYFQGNSAPDKSGLPSDRFSAERTGGSVSTLTIQRTQQEDSAVYLCASSSPSSGGARNTGELFFGEGSRLTVL.

V usage is TRBV27 and J usage is TRBJ1-2, with a tentative D call TRBD1 (5 bases). CDR3 length: 15 residues. V was pared by 6 bases and J by 1 base, with 15 bases between. Germline CDR1 reads MNHEY; CDR2 reads SMNVEV (reference sequence). The CDR3 nucleotides read TGTGCCAGCAGCCCTCAACAGGCTTATAACTATGGCTACACCTTC. Protein product: CASSPQQAYNYGYTF.

This chain connects TRBV7-9 to TRBJ1-2; the match to TRBD1 covers 9 bases. CDR3 size: 15 residues. Germline lookup yields CDR1 SEHNR and CDR2 FQNEAQ (reference sequence). V shed 2 bases and J 8 bases; nucleotides not matched to a gene: 9. The CDR3 spells CASSLPSQGAVGYTF. The CDR3 DNA is TGTGCCAGCAGCTTACCTTCACAGGGGGCTGTAGGCTACACCTTC.

The V call is TRBV6-5, the J call TRBJ1-5; D is undetermined. V was pared by 4 bases and J by 5 bases, with 9 bases between. The CDR3 is made up of 13 amino acids. Germline CDR1 is MNHEY and CDR2 is SVGAGI. CDR3 protein: CASSFQRDQPQHF. In DNA, the CDR3 is TGTGCCAGCAGTTTTCAGCGCGATCAGCCCCAGCATTTT.

V and J are TRBV9 and TRBJ2-7; tentatively, D is TRBD1 (6 bases). Germline CDR1 reads SGDLS; CDR2 reads YYNGEE. V lost 3 bases, J lost 2 bases, and 12 bases lay in between. The CDR3 has 14 residues. In DNA form, the CDR3 reads TGTGCCAGCAGCGCGCGGACAGAAACCTACGAGCAGTACTTC. It yields the protein CASSARTETYEQYF. The full variable domain, completed using reference TRBV9 and TRBJ2-7, is DSGVTQTPKHLITATGQRVTLRCSPRSGDLSVYWYQQSLDQGLQFLIQYYNGEERAKGNILERFSAQQFPDLHSELNLSSLELGDSALYFCASSARTETYEQYFGPGTRLTVT.

The chain has TRBV5-6 and TRBJ1-2, with TRBD1 matching 9 bases. Germline V gene data show CDR1 as SGHDT and CDR2 as YYEEEE. The CDR3 loop spans 13 amino acids. With 4 bases clipped from V and 4 bases from J, the junction kept 2 bases outside the gene matches. In DNA form, the CDR3 reads TGTGCCAGCAGCACAGGGGGCTCCTATGGCTACACCTTC. Translating it yields CASSTGGSYGYTF.

The gene calls are TRBV28 and TRBJ2-7; TRBD2 might be the D (6 bases). Between the trimmed V and J ends, which lost 3 bases and 5 bases, there was a span of 14 bases. Per germline, CDR1 MDHEN and CDR2 SYDVKM. There are 14 residues in the CDR3. The CDR3 DNA sequence: TGTGCCAGCAGTTTCTCGGCGGGACCCAACGAGCAGTACTTC. Protein: CASSFSAGPNEQYF.

This clone appeared once. The CDR3 region has the DNA TGTGCCAGCAGTTCTACCATAGCGGGGGGGCCGCAGTTCTTC. Translated: CASSSTIAGGPQFF. The chain uses TRBV6-2 or TRBV6-3 and TRBJ2-1; TRBD2 matches 11 bases. CDR3 length: 14 amino acids. Per germline, CDR1 MNHEY and CDR2 SVGEGT. Trimming cost V 4 bases and J 12 bases; bases outside gene matches: 8.

The V call is TRBV4-2, the J call TRBJ1-1; TRBD1 matches 9 bases. Germline V lookup: CDR1 LGHNA, CDR2 YNFKEQ. The CDR3 sequence is 16 residues long. The junction had 6 bases not matched to a gene; V was cut back by 0 bases and J by 4 bases. CDR3 DNA sequence: TGTGCCAGCAGCCAAGACCAGGGACAGGGTCGCACTGAAGCTTTCTTT. It is translated as CASSQDQGQGRTEAFF.

This chain connects TRBV20-1 to TRBJ2-1, with 10 bases lining up with TRBD2. The CDR3 spans 15 residues. V was clipped by 3 bases and J by 10 bases; unmatched bases: 12. The germline V gene has CDR1 DFQATT and CDR2 SNEGSKA (reference sequence). The CDR3, as DNA: TGCAGTGCTAGTAGGGCTAGCGGGGGTTCGGGGGAGCAGTTCTTC. Translating gives CSASRASGGSGEQFF.

The V call is TRBV28, the J call TRBJ1-1, with D tentatively TRBD1 (5 bases). This CDR3 has 16 amino acids. V was clipped by 3 bases and J by 0 bases, with 14 bases between them. From germline, CDR1 is MDHEN and CDR2 SYDVKM. The CDR3 loop reads CASSFGGIPMNTEAFF. The DNA of the CDR3 is TGTGCCAGCAGTTTCGGGGGAATCCCTATGAACACTGAAGCTTTCTTT.

This rearrangement joins TRBV27 to TRBJ2-1, with a tentative D call TRBD2 (5 bases). V gave up 3 bases and J gave up 5 bases, with 8 bases separating them. The CDR3 consists of 13 residues. Germline V gene sequence: CDR1 MNHEY, CDR2 SMNVEV (reference sequence). This CDR3 reads CASSFGGHNEQFF. The CDR3 nucleotides read TGTGCCAGCAGTTTTGGCGGGCACAATGAGCAGTTCTTC.

The rearrangement links TRBV27 to TRBJ2-6; a weak D match, TRBD1 (5 bases). Germline V lookup: CDR1 MNHEY, CDR2 SMNVEV (reference sequence). The CDR3 runs to 13 residues. The ends were cut back, 5 bases at V and 9 bases at J, with 11 bases in the middle. The CDR3 spells CASSPRQSNVLTF. The CDR3 DNA follows: TGTGCCAGCAGTCCCAGACAGAGCAACGTCCTGACTTTC.

The V call is TRBV30, the J call TRBJ2-7; TRBD1 is a possible D gene (5 bases). V gave up 2 bases and J gave up 4 bases, with 18 bases separating them. Germline lookup yields CDR1 GTSNPN and CDR2 SVGIG (reference sequence). There are 15 residues in the CDR3. CDR3 coding DNA: TGTGCCTGGAGTACCCCAGGGTGGTCTTTTTACGAGCAGTACTTC. As protein: CAWSTPGWSFYEQYF.

V is TRBV10-2 and J is TRBJ1-5, with D perhaps matching TRBD1 (5 bases). CDR1 and CDR2 from the germline V gene are WSHSY and SAAADI. The CDR3 length is 13 residues. Trimming shortened V by 6 bases and J by 5 bases, and 11 bases separated the two germline ends. CDR3 region: CASSPTDYQPQHF. CDR3 in DNA: TGCGCCAGCAGCCCGACAGATTATCAGCCCCAGCATTTT.